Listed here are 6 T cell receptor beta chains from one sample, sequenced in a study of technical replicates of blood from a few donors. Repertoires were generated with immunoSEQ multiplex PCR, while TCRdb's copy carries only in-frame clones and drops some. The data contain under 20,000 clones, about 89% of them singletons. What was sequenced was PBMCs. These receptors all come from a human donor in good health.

CDR3 DNA sequence: TGCGCCAGCAGCTGGGGGGACTTAATAACCGGGGAGCTGTTTTTT. This encodes CASSWGDLITGELFF. This rearrangement joins TRBV5-1 to TRBJ2-2, with D perhaps matching TRBD2 (6 bases). The CDR3 runs 15 residues. Looked up from germline, CDR1 is SGHRS and CDR2 is YFSETQ. Trimming pared 3 bases from V and 5 bases from J, leaving 14 bases between.

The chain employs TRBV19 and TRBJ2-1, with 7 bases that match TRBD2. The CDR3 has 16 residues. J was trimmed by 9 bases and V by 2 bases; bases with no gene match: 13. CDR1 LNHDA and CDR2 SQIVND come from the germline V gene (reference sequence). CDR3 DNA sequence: TGTGCCAGTAGTATAAGGGCCAGCGGGATCGGAGGTGAGCAGTTCTTC. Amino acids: CASSIRASGIGGEQFF.

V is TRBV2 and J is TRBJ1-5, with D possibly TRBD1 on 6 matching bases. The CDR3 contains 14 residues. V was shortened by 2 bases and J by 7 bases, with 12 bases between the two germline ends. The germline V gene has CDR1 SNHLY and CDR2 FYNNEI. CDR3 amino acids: CASSELTGGQPQHF. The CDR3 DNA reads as TGTGCCAGCAGTGAATTGACAGGAGGCCAGCCCCAGCATTTT.

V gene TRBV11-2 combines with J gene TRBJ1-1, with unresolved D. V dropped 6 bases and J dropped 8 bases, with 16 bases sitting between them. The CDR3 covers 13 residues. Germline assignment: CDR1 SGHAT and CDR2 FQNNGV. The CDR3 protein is CASSSSPPKEAFF. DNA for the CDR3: TGTGCCAGCAGTTCCTCCCCGCCTAAGGAAGCTTTCTTT.

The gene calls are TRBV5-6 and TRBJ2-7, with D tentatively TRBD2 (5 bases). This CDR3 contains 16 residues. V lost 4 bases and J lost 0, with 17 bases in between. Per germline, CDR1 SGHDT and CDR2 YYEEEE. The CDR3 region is CASSTLAQWASYEQYF. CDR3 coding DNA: TGTGCCAGCAGCACCCTAGCCCAGTGGGCCTCCTACGAGCAGTACTTC.

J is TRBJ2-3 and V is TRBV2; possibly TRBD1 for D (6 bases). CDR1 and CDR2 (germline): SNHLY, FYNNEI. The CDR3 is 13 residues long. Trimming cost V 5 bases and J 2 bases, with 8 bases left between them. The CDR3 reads CASSTGITDTQYF. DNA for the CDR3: TGTGCCAGCAGTACAGGGATCACAGATACGCAGTATTTT.